This T cell receptor (beta chain) was sequenced for a study of cytomegalovirus exposure and HLA in healthy donors. Notes on the study in general: High specificity and sensitivity for cytomegalovirus status were reported for the classifier.

As for this clone: Antigen specificity is unknown.

Use of 60 Vbeta and 13 Jbeta primers characterized the PCR. TCRdb keeps only in-frame clones here, not all; method: immunoSEQ multiplex PCR. The table includes approximately 180,000 clones, about 90% detected once. Sequencing was carried out using PBMCs. The source is a girl in the first two years of life in good health and CMV-seronegative.

The CDR3 sequence is CATSRDQGSSYEQYF. Here the CDR3 DNA reads TGTGCCACCAGCAGAGATCAGGGCAGCTCCTACGAGCAGTACTTC. V and J are TRBV15 and TRBJ2-7; D is perhaps TRBD1 (5 bases). V lost 0 bases, J lost 0 bases, and 9 bases lay in between. This CDR3 is 15 amino acids long. CDR1 is LNHNV, CDR2 YYDKDF, per germline (reference sequence).